Listed here is a single T cell receptor (beta chain). The PCR employed 60 Vbeta primers together with 13 Jbeta primers. Libraries were prepared by immunoSEQ multiplex PCR; TCRdb keeps only in-frame clonotypes and omits some of them. The table includes roughly 75,000 clones, around 83% detected once. The source of the sample is a study of cytomegalovirus exposure and HLA in healthy donors. Losses at the gene ends were 5 bases for V and 1 base for J; bases not matched to a gene: 14. Per germline, CDR1 SEHNR and CDR2 FQNEAQ (reference sequence). The CDR3 is 18 amino acids. Sequenced: PBMCs. V and J are TRBV7-9 and TRBJ1-2; 9 bases are a match to TRBD1. The sequence was collected from a man between 65 and 85 years old in good health and CMV-seropositive. CDR3 sequence (DNA): TGTGCCAGCAGCCTCAGGGGGACAGGGACTCCTCTTAACTATGGCTACACCTTC. Translation gives CASSLRGTGTPLNYGYTF. Combining the CDR3 with reference TRBV7-9 and TRBJ1-2 gives the whole variable domain DTGVSQNPRHKITKRGQNVTFRCDPISEHNRLYWYRQTLGQGPEFLTYFQNEAQLEKSRLLSDRFSAERPKGSFSTLEIQRTEQGDSAMYLCASSLRGTGTPLNYGYTFGSGTRLTVV.